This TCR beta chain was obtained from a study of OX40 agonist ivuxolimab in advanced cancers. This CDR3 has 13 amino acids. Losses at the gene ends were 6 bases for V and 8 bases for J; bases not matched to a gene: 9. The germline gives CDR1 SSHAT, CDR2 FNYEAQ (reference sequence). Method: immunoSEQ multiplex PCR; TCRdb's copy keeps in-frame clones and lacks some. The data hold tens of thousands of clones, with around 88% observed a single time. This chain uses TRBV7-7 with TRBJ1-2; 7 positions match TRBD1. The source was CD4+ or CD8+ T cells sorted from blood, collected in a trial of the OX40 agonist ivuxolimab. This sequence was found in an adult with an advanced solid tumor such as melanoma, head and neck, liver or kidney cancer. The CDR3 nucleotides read TGTGCCAGCAGTCCAACAGGGGTAGAGGGCTACACCTTC. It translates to CASSPTGVEGYTF.